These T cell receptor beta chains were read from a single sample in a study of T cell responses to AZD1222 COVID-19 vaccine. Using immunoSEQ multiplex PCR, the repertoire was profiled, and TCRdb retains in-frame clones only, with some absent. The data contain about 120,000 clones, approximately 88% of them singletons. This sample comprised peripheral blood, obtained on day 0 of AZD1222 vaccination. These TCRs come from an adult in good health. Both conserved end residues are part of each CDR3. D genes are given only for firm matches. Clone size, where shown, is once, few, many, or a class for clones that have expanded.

CASSPGGTASSYEQYF | TGCGCCAGCAGCCCCGGGGGGACAGCTAGCTCCTACGAGCAGTACTTC | TRBJ2-7 | NA | TRBV5-1 | NA | 16
CATSGGQGWTEAFF | TGTGCCACCAGTGGGGGACAGGGATGGACTGAAGCTTTCTTT | TRBJ1-1 | NA | TRBV24-1 | TRBD1 | 14
CASSLGQLGNTIYF | TGTGCCAGCAGTCTGGGGCAGCTTGGAAACACCATATATTTT | TRBJ1-3 | few | TRBV6-6 | NA | 14
CASRSMEGGQNTEAFF | TGTGCCAGTAGGTCGATGGAGGGAGGTCAGAACACTGAAGCTTTCTTT | TRBJ1-1 | NA | TRBV19 | NA | 16
CASSKGLAGGHQETQYF | TGTGCCAGCAGTAAGGGACTAGCGGGGGGACACCAAGAGACCCAGTACTTC | TRBJ2-5 | NA | TRBV6-2/TRBV6-3 | TRBD2 | 17
CTSSVGTGGGPNTEAFF | TGCACCAGCAGCGTCGGGACAGGGGGCGGACCGAACACTGAAGCTTTCTTT | TRBJ1-1 | NA | TRBV1 | NA | 17
CASSEARGLAKNIQYF | TGTGCCAGCAGTGAAGCGCGGGGACTAGCCAAAAACATTCAGTACTTC | TRBJ2-4 | NA | TRBV6-1 | NA | 16
CASSLGPNNSPLHF | TGCGCCAGCAGTCTTGGACCAAATAATTCACCCCTCCACTTT | TRBJ1-6 | few | TRBV10-1 | NA | 14
CASSLGGGAVAEAFF | TGCGCCAGCAGCTTAGGTGGGGGGGCGGTCGCTGAAGCTTTCTTT | TRBJ1-1 | NA | TRBV5-1 | NA | 15
CASSAGSLLAGVETQYF | TGCGCCAGCAGCGCAGGATCGTTACTAGCGGGGGTAGAGACCCAGTACTTC | TRBJ2-5 | NA | TRBV5-1 | TRBD2 | 17
CASSAGTRFGEQYF | TGTGCCAGCAGCGCCGGGACTAGGTTCGGCGAGCAGTACTTC | TRBJ2-7 | NA | TRBV9 | TRBD2 | 14
CASRDKTQETQYF | TGTGCCAGCAGAGACAAAACCCAAGAGACCCAGTACTTC | TRBJ2-5 | NA | TRBV7-9 | NA | 13
CASSRAGNYGYTF | TGTGCCAGCAGCCGGGCGGGGAACTATGGCTACACCTTC | TRBJ1-2 | NA | TRBV5-6 | NA | 13
CASSQGQGGTEAFF | TGCGCCAGCAGCCAGGGACAGGGAGGCACTGAAGCTTTCTTT | TRBJ1-1 | NA | TRBV5-1 | TRBD1 | 14
CSVERHLNTEAFF | TGCAGCGTTGAACGGCATCTGAACACTGAAGCTTTCTTT | TRBJ1-1 | NA | TRBV29-1 | NA | 13
CASSLAAGGISETQYF | TGTGCCAGCAGCTTGGCGGCGGGGGGTATCTCGGAGACCCAGTACTTC | TRBJ2-5 | NA | TRBV5-4 | TRBD2 | 16
CASKRGQGTPWTEAFF | TGTGCCAGTAAGCGGGGACAGGGAACGCCGTGGACTGAAGCTTTCTTT | TRBJ1-1 | NA | TRBV19 | TRBD1 | 16
CASSLAGHVSGANVLTF | TGTGCCAGCAGCTTAGCGGGGCACGTCTCTGGGGCCAACGTCCTGACTTTC | TRBJ2-6 | NA | TRBV7-3 | NA | 17
CASSTGGEYNSPLHF | TGTGCCAGCAGTACAGGGGGCGAATATAATTCACCCCTCCACTTT | TRBJ1-6 | many | TRBV6-5 | TRBD1 | 15
CASSITPGGYGYTF | TGTGCCAGTAGTATAACTCCGGGCGGCTATGGCTACACCTTC | TRBJ1-2 | NA | TRBV19 | NA | 14
CASSPTTEGRPQHF | TGTGCCAGCTCACCAACGACAGAGGGCCGGCCCCAGCATTTT | TRBJ1-5 | NA | TRBV18 | NA | 14
CASSSESMNTEAFF | TGTGCCAGCAGCTCCGAGTCCATGAACACTGAAGCTTTCTTT | TRBJ1-1 | NA | TRBV5-4 | NA | 14
CASSYGQGLAEAFF | TGTGCCAGCAGTTACGGACAGGGGTTGGCTGAAGCTTTCTTT | TRBJ1-1 | NA | TRBV6-5 | TRBD1 | 14
CASSLMTGGAGNTIYF | TGTGCCAGCAGCTTGATGACAGGGGGAGCTGGAAACACCATATATTTT | TRBJ1-3 | once | TRBV5-4 | TRBD1 | 16
CASSPHGGSDTQYF | TGTGCCAGCAGCCCCCACGGGGGTTCCGATACGCAGTATTTT | TRBJ2-3 | NA | TRBV9 | NA | 14
CASSLDPGTATGLFF | TGTGCCAGCAGCTTGGACCCCGGGACGGCTACGGGACTGTTTTTT | TRBJ1-4 | NA | TRBV5-5 | NA | 15
CASSPLYSGNTIYF | TGTGCCAGCAGTCCTTTATACTCTGGAAACACCATATATTTT | TRBJ1-3 | NA | TRBV6-5 | NA | 14
CASSRDREDEQYF | TGTGCCAGCAGCCGGGACAGGGAGGACGAGCAGTACTTC | TRBJ2-7 | NA | TRBV5-8 | TRBD1 | 13
CASSVGSGEYNEQFF | TGTGCCAGCAGCGTAGGTAGCGGGGAGTACAATGAGCAGTTCTTC | TRBJ2-1 | NA | TRBV9 | TRBD2 | 15
CATSRDFSGGGYGYTF | TGTGCCACCAGCAGAGATTTCTCGGGGGGCGGCTATGGCTACACCTTC | TRBJ1-2 | once | TRBV15 | NA | 16
CASGGGGYEQYF | TGTGCGTCAGGCGGTGGCGGCTACGAGCAGTACTTC | TRBJ2-7 | NA | TRBV7-2 | NA | 12
CASSSAGRGNTDTQYF | TGTGCCAGCAGTTCGGCCGGGCGGGGAAACACAGATACGCAGTATTTT | TRBJ2-3 | NA | TRBV6-2/TRBV6-3 | NA | 16
CASSLGGGPNEKLFF | TGCGCCAGCAGCCTCGGGGGGGGCCCCAATGAAAAACTGTTTTTT | TRBJ1-4 | NA | TRBV5-1 | NA | 15
CATSDSAGTGLNEQFF | TGTGCCACCAGTGATAGCGCCGGGACAGGGCTCAATGAGCAGTTCTTC | TRBJ2-1 | NA | TRBV24-1 | TRBD1 | 16
CATHSKAGEKGGNTEAFF | TGTGCCACCCATTCTAAGGCCGGCGAAAAAGGAGGAAACACTGAAGCTTTCTTT | TRBJ1-1 | NA | TRBV6-9 | NA | 18
CASSLAGRLYEQYF | TGTGCCAGCAGCTTAGCGGGACGGCTCTACGAGCAGTACTTC | TRBJ2-7 | NA | TRBV7-9 | NA | 14
CASSPGDIISYEQYF | TGTGCCAGCAGCCCAGGGGACATAATCTCCTACGAGCAGTACTTC | TRBJ2-7 | NA | TRBV7-3 | NA | 15
CASSQGQGGRTDTQYF | TGTGCCAGCAGCCAGGGACAGGGCGGCCGAACAGATACGCAGTATTTT | TRBJ2-3 | NA | TRBV3-1/TRBV3-2 | TRBD1 | 16
CASSVRQGATNEKLFF | TGTGCCAGCAGCGTGAGGCAGGGGGCTACTAATGAAAAACTGTTTTTT | TRBJ1-4 | few | TRBV11-3 | TRBD1 | 16
CASSPGQAPTNEKLFF | TGCGCCAGCAGTCCCGGACAGGCCCCAACTAATGAAAAACTGTTTTTT | TRBJ1-4 | NA | TRBV5-1 | TRBD1 | 16
CASGPGLSEKLFF | TGTGCTAGTGGTCCGGGACTCAGTGAAAAACTGTTTTTT | TRBJ1-4 | NA | TRBV12-5 | NA | 13
CASSEFGGGNNEQFF | TGTGCCAGCAGTGAATTCGGGGGGGGCAACAATGAGCAGTTCTTC | TRBJ2-1 | NA | TRBV2 | TRBD2 | 15
CASARETGAFYGYTF | TGTGCTAGTGCCCGGGAGACAGGGGCCTTCTATGGCTACACCTTC | TRBJ1-2 | NA | TRBV12-5 | TRBD1 | 15
CASSLGASGGTQYF | TGTGCCAGCAGTTTAGGGGCTAGCGGCGGAACGCAGTATTTT | TRBJ2-3 | few | TRBV27 | TRBD2 | 14
CASSLTAGAWYEQYF | TGTGCCAGCAGCTTAACGGCAGGGGCCTGGTACGAGCAGTACTTC | TRBJ2-7 | NA | TRBV7-3 | NA | 15
CASSLVPGEAFF | TGTGCCAGCAGTTTAGTACCAGGTGAAGCTTTCTTT | TRBJ1-1 | NA | TRBV12-3/TRBV12-4 | NA | 12
CASSSLDRGRNQPQHF | TGTGCCAGCAGTTCCCTGGACAGGGGGCGGAATCAGCCCCAGCATTTT | TRBJ1-5 | NA | TRBV6-5 | TRBD1 | 16
CASSGGALENIQYF | TGTGCCAGCAGCGGAGGGGCACTTGAAAACATTCAGTACTTC | TRBJ2-4 | NA | TRBV7-8 | NA | 14
CASSLGGQGVTEAFF | TGTGCCAGCAGCTTGGGGGGACAGGGGGTAACTGAAGCTTTCTTT | TRBJ1-1 | NA | TRBV5-4 | TRBD1 | 15
CARPGPRRSEAFF | TGTGCCAGGCCGGGACCTCGGAGGAGTGAAGCTTTCTTT | TRBJ1-1 | NA | TRBV21-1 | NA | 13
CASSSGTSGGAYQETQYF | TGTGCCAGCAGCTCAGGGACTAGCGGGGGGGCTTATCAAGAGACCCAGTACTTC | TRBJ2-5 | few | TRBV11-2 | TRBD2 | 18
CSARAEETQYF | TGCAGTGCTAGGGCAGAGGAGACCCAGTACTTC | TRBJ2-5 | NA | TRBV20-1 | NA | 11